The 27 T cell receptor beta chains below all came from one sample that was sequenced in a study of T cell responses to AZD1222 COVID-19 vaccine. Sequenced by immunoSEQ multiplex PCR; TCRdb stores in-frame clones only, minus some. The profile covers nearly 110,000 clones, with roughly nine tenths appearing a single time and about 4.9% taken by the ten largest. This material consisted of peripheral blood, taken on day 0 of AZD1222 vaccination. The receptors here all came from an adult in good health.

This chain links TRBV7-9 with TRBJ2-7; D is possibly TRBD1 (5 bases). V was trimmed by 3 bases and J by 7 bases, leaving 7 bases between them. Germline V gene data show CDR1 as SEHNR and CDR2 as FQNEAQ (reference sequence). The CDR3 is 11 amino acids. CDR3 DNA sequence: TGTGCCAGCAGCTTTGACAGAGAGCAGTACTTC. Its translation is CASSFDREQYF.

CDR3 in DNA: TGTGCCAGCAGCTTGGAAGTGGGGATTAGGTCCTACGAGCAGTACTTC. Translation gives CASSLEVGIRSYEQYF. The chain employs TRBV5-5 and TRBJ2-7, with D hard to call. V lost 0 bases and J lost 1, with 14 bases in between. Per the germline V gene, CDR1 is SGHKS and CDR2 is YYEKEE (reference sequence). This CDR3 spans 16 amino acids.

The chain links TRBV5-1 to TRBJ2-1; D perhaps matches TRBD2 (5 bases). Trimming cost V 0 bases and J 1 base, with 11 bases left between them. Germline lookup yields CDR1 SGHRS and CDR2 YFSETQ. The CDR3 contains 16 residues. CDR3 sequence: CASSLARSGSYNEQFF. For the CDR3, the DNA is TGCGCCAGCAGCTTGGCCCGAAGCGGATCCTACAATGAGCAGTTCTTC. The variable domain in full, completed from reference TRBV5-1 and TRBJ2-1, reads KAGVTQTPRYLIKTRGQQVTLSCSPISGHRSVSWYQQTPGQGLQFLFEYFSETQRNKGNFPGRFSGRQFSNSRSEMNVSTLELGDSALYLCASSLARSGSYNEQFFGPGTRLTVL.

In nucleotides, the CDR3 is TGTGCCAGCCGCCGCCGGGAGTCAGCTGGGGATGAGCAGTTCTTC. It yields the protein CASRRRESAGDEQFF. The chain is built from TRBV27 and TRBJ2-1, with D possibly matching TRBD2 (6 bases). Germline-derived CDR1 and CDR2 are MNHEY and SMNVEV (reference sequence). This CDR3 is 15 amino acids long. With 8 bases removed from V and 8 bases from J, the gap between germline ends came to 22 bases.

CDR3 protein: CASSEQISNQPQHF. The DNA for the CDR3 is TGTGCCAGCAGTGAACAGATTAGCAATCAGCCCCAGCATTTT. The gene calls are TRBV2 and TRBJ1-5; D unresolved. Germline-derived CDR1 and CDR2 are SNHLY and FYNNEI. The CDR3 is 14 amino acids. Trimming pared 2 bases from V and 0 bases from J, leaving 5 bases between. The full variable domain, with the rest looked up from reference TRBV2 and TRBJ1-5, is EPEVTQTPSHQVTQMGQEVILRCVPISNHLYFYWYRQILGQKVEFLVSFYNNEISEKSEIFDDQFSVERPDGSNFTLKIRSTKLEDSAMYFCASSEQISNQPQHFGDGTRLSIL.

The rearrangement joins TRBV12-3 or TRBV12-4 to TRBJ2-1; tentative D call: TRBD1 (5 bases). The V end was cut by 5 bases, the J end by 10 bases, with 9 bases between. There are 11 residues in the CDR3. DNA for the CDR3: TGTGCCAGCAGTGGGCGGACAGAGCAGTTCTTC. Encoded protein: CASSGRTEQFF.

The genes are TRBV10-3 and TRBJ2-7; the D gene is possibly TRBD2 (6 bases). Per the germline V gene, CDR1 is ENHRY and CDR2 is SYGVKD. The CDR3 extends over 12 amino acids. Trimming shortened V by 10 bases and J by 0 bases, and 10 bases separated the two germline ends. As DNA, the CDR3 is TGTGCCAGCGGGACCTCCTCCTACGAGCAGTACTTC. Protein sequence: CASGTSSYEQYF.

The chain is built from TRBV14 and TRBJ2-5, with 13 bases identical to TRBD2. The CDR3 has 16 amino acids. V shed 4 bases, J shed 5 bases, and the junction held 7 bases outside the gene matches. Germline V gene data show CDR1 as SGHDN and CDR2 as FVKESK. The CDR3 reads CASSRGTSGTGETQYF. The CDR3 coding sequence is TGTGCCAGCAGCCGAGGGACTAGCGGGACGGGGGAGACCCAGTACTTC.

This clone appeared a single time. The rearrangement joins TRBV3-1 (or the pseudogene TRBV3-2) to TRBJ1-1; 9 nucleotides agree with TRBD1. The J segment lost 5 bases and the V segment lost 3 bases, leaving 4 bases of the junction unmatched. From germline, CDR1 is LGHDT and CDR2 YNNKEL (reference sequence). The CDR3 is made up of 14 amino acids. In nucleotides, the CDR3 is TGTGCCAGCAGCCACGACAGGGGGACGACTGAAGCTTTCTTT. The encoded protein is CASSHDRGTTEAFF.

A word on this clone: The sample contains more than one DNA sequence encoding this CDR3. The chain links TRBV6-5 to TRBJ1-1, with 10 bases identical to TRBD1. J was trimmed by 4 bases and V by 6 bases; bases with no gene match: 2. The germline V gene has CDR1 MNHEY and CDR2 SVGAGI. The CDR3 has 13 amino acids. CDR3 sequence (DNA): TGTGCCAGCAGCAGGACAGGGGGCACTGAAGCTTTCTTT. Translated, it gives CASSRTGGTEAFF.

This clone was recorded a few times. This chain joins TRBV27 and TRBJ2-3; D is unresolved. CDR1 is MNHEY and CDR2 is SMNVEV in the germline V gene (reference sequence). Trimming shortened V by 3 bases and J by 2 bases, and 3 bases separated the two germline ends. This CDR3 region has 12 residues. The CDR3 bases are TGTGCCAGCAGTTTTTCCACAGATACGCAGTATTTT. Translation: CASSFSTDTQYF.

The V and J genes are TRBV3-1 (or the pseudogene TRBV3-2) and TRBJ2-7; TRBD2 matches at 9 bases. CDR3 size: 15 residues. Trimming removed 5 bases from V and 7 bases from J; junction bases left unmatched: 12. Germline-derived CDR1 and CDR2 are LGHDT and YNNKEL (reference sequence). The CDR3 loop is CASSESGRIAREQYF. The CDR3 region has the DNA TGTGCCAGCAGCGAAAGCGGGAGGATCGCGAGGGAGCAGTACTTC.

J is TRBJ2-1 and V is TRBV19; the match to TRBD2 covers 16 bases. The length of the CDR3 is 16 residues. Germline V gene data show CDR1 as LNHDA and CDR2 as SQIVND (reference sequence). The junction had 5 bases not matched to a gene; V was cut back by 3 bases and J by 9 bases. This CDR3 reads CASSIGGTSGRGEQFF. In DNA form, the CDR3 reads TGTGCCAGTAGTATCGGTGGGACTAGCGGGAGGGGTGAGCAGTTCTTC.

The V call is TRBV4-2, the J call TRBJ2-7; TRBD2 aligns across 9 bases. The CDR3 spans 17 residues. CDR1 is LGHNA and CDR2 is YNFKEQ in the germline V gene. V shed 1 base, J shed 0 bases, and the junction held 7 bases outside the gene matches. CDR3 amino acids: CASSQVLAGSSSYEQYF. In DNA, the CDR3 is TGTGCCAGCAGCCAAGTTCTAGCGGGGTCGAGCTCCTACGAGCAGTACTTC.

This clone was seen a single time. CDR3 in amino acids: CASREAGTGVWGYTF. For the CDR3, the DNA is TGTGCCAGCAGGGAGGCCGGGACAGGAGTATGGGGCTACACCTTC. The chain carries TRBV7-2 and TRBJ1-2; 8 bases are shared with TRBD1. Per the germline V gene, CDR1 is SGHTA and CDR2 is FQGNSA. The CDR3 extends over 15 amino acids. V lost 6 bases and J lost 8; bases outside the gene matches: 14.

The chain has TRBV6-6 and TRBJ2-7, with 11 bases that match TRBD2. V lost 6 bases and J lost 3; bases outside the gene matches: 7. Germline V gene lookup returns CDR1 MNHNY and CDR2 SVGAGI (reference sequence). The CDR3 loop spans 15 amino acids. In nucleotides, the CDR3 is TGTGCCAGCAGCGCTGGGACTAGCGGATTCTACGAGCAGTACTTC. This encodes CASSAGTSGFYEQYF.

The CDR3, as DNA: TGCAGTGCTTCGGTAGCGACTGAAGCTTTCTTT. It specifies CSASVATEAFF. The chain combines TRBV20-1 with TRBJ1-1; no firm D call. The CDR3 covers 11 residues. Per the germline V gene, CDR1 is DFQATT and CDR2 is SNEGSKA (reference sequence). Trimming cost V 5 bases and J 5 bases, with 9 bases left between them.

This clone was observed a few times. The V call is TRBV6-5, the J call TRBJ1-4; D ambiguous. The CDR3 contains 13 residues. Germline V gene data show CDR1 as MNHEY and CDR2 as SVGAGI. V was trimmed by 6 bases and J by 7 bases, leaving 12 bases between them. The CDR3 bases are TGTGCCAGCAGGAGGGTCCACGGTGAAAAACTGTTTTTT. As protein: CASRRVHGEKLFF.

The gene calls are TRBV5-1 and TRBJ2-3, with 7 bases that match TRBD2. Germline values: CDR1 SGHRS, CDR2 YFSETQ. V trimming: 2 bases; J trimming: 2 bases; junction bases outside the gene matches: 5. The CDR3 is 15 amino acids. DNA for the CDR3: TGCGCCAGCAGCTTTGACGGGAGGCCCACAGATACGCAGTATTTT. It is translated as CASSFDGRPTDTQYF.

The chain has TRBV11-2 and TRBJ1-2; D not resolved. The length of the CDR3 is 12 residues. The germline V gene has CDR1 SGHAT and CDR2 FQNNGV. Trimming shortened V by 2 bases and J by 1 base, and 2 bases separated the two germline ends. DNA of the CDR3: TGTGCCAGCAGCTTACTTAACTATGGCTACACCTTC. This translates into CASSLLNYGYTF.

This chain links TRBV4-1 with TRBJ2-7, with 9 nucleotides matching TRBD2. Trimming removed 3 bases from V and 2 bases from J; junction bases left unmatched: 14. Germline V CDR1 and CDR2: MGHRA, YSYEKL. This CDR3 contains 18 residues. CDR3 coding DNA: TGCGCCAGCAGCCACCCAGCGGGAGGAAGAGGAACCGCCTACGAGCAGTACTTC. Encoded protein: CASSHPAGGRGTAYEQYF.

This clone was recorded only once. This chain links TRBV11-2 with TRBJ2-7; TRBD2 agrees at 8 bases. Trimming removed 2 bases from V and 5 bases from J; junction bases left unmatched: 8. Germline V gene sequence: CDR1 SGHAT, CDR2 FQNNGV. The CDR3 is 15 residues long. The CDR3 reads CASSLTGGPRNEQYF. DNA of the CDR3: TGTGCCAGCAGCTTAACGGGAGGGCCAAGGAACGAGCAGTACTTC.

The chain is built from TRBV29-1 and TRBJ1-4, with D tentatively TRBD1 (5 bases). CDR1 and CDR2 from the germline V gene are SQVTM and ANQGSEA. V was pared by 1 base and J by 17 bases, with 11 bases between. The CDR3 is made up of 10 amino acids. This CDR3 reads CSVEVGTLFF. The CDR3 nucleotides read TGCAGCGTTGAAGTTGGGACCCTTTTTTTT. The full variable domain, in which reference TRBV29-1 and TRBJ1-4 provide the parts outside the CDR3, is SAVISQKPSRDICQRGTSLTIQCQVDSQVTMMFWYRQQPGQSLTLIATANQGSEATYESGFVIDKFPISRPNLTFSTLTVSNMSPEDSSIYLCSVEVGTLFFGSGTQLSVL.

This clone has a single count. The chain has TRBV30 and TRBJ2-1; no clear D gene. V lost 2 bases, J lost 10 bases, and 6 bases lay in between. This CDR3 spans 10 amino acids. Germline V gene sequence: CDR1 GTSNPN, CDR2 SVGIG (reference sequence). The CDR3 sequence: CAWSFREQFF. In nucleotides, the CDR3 is TGTGCCTGGAGTTTTCGAGAGCAGTTCTTC.

The rearrangement joins TRBV6-2 or TRBV6-3 to TRBJ2-7, with a tentative D call TRBD1 (6 bases). Germline V CDR1 and CDR2: MNHEY, SVGEGT. This CDR3 comprises 14 residues. V lost 2 bases, J lost 1 base, and 9 bases lay in between. The CDR3 protein is CASSYAQGSYEQYF. The CDR3, as DNA: TGTGCCAGCAGTTACGCCCAGGGGTCCTACGAGCAGTACTTC.

This chain connects TRBV19 to TRBJ2-3, with 10 nucleotides matching TRBD1. Germline loops: CDR1 LNHDA, CDR2 SQIVND (reference sequence). After removal of 6 bases from V and 3 bases from J, the junction contained 3 bases not matched to a gene. CDR3 size: 14 residues. DNA of the CDR3: TGTGCCAGTAGGGGGACAGGGGCAACAGATACGCAGTATTTT. It yields the protein CASRGTGATDTQYF.

This clone was picked up one time. The gene calls are TRBV6-6 and TRBJ1-3; D gene uncertain. Germline assignment: CDR1 MNHNY and CDR2 SVGAGI (reference sequence). V dropped 6 bases and J dropped 0 bases, with 9 bases sitting between them. The CDR3 runs to 14 residues. The CDR3 sequence: CASRKDGSGNTIYF. CDR3 coding DNA: TGTGCCAGCAGGAAGGACGGCTCTGGAAACACCATATATTTT.